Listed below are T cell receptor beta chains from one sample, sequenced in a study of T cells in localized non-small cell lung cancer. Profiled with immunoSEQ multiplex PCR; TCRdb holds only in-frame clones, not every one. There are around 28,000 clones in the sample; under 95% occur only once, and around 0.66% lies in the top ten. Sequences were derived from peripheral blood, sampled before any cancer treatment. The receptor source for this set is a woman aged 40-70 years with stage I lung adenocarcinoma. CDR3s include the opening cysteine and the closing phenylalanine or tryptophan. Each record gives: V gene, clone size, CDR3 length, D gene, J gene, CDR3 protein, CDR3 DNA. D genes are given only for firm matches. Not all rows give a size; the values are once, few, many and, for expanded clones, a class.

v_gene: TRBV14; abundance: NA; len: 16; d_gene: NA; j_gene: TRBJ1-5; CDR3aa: CASSAQMAGRNQPQHF; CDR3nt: TGTGCCAGCAGCGCCCAAATGGCAGGGCGCAATCAGCCCCAGCATTTT
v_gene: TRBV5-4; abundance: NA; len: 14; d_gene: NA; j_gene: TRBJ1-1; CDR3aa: CASSLEGGPTEAFF; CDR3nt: TGTGCCAGCAGCTTGGAGGGGGGTCCCACTGAAGCTTTCTTT
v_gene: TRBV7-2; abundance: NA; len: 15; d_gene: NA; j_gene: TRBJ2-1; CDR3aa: CASSLAFSGYNEQFF; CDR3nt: TGTGCCAGCAGCTTAGCGTTCTCCGGCTACAATGAGCAGTTCTTC
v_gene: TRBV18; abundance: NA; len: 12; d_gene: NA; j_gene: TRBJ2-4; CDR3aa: CASSPRGNIQYF; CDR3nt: TGTGCCAGCTCACCACGCGGAAACATTCAGTACTTC
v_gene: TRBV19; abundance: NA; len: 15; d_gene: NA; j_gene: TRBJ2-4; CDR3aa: CASSIDRLAKNIQYF; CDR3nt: TGTGCCAGTAGTATAGATAGGCTAGCCAAAAACATTCAGTACTTC
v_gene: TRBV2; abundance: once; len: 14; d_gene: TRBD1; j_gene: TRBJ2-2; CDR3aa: CASKKTGATGELFF; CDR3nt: TGTGCCAGCAAGAAAACAGGGGCCACCGGGGAGCTGTTTTTT
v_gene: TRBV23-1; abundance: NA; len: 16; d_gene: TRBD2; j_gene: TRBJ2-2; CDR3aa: CASSQPTSGNTGELFF; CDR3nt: TGCGCCAGCAGTCAGCCGACTAGCGGAAACACCGGGGAGCTGTTTTTT
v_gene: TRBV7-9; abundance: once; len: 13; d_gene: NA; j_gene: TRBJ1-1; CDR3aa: CASSLVSGTEAFF; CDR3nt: TGTGCCAGCAGCTTGGTGTCGGGCACTGAAGCTTTCTTT
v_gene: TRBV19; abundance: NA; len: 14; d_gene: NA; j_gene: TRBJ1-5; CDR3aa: CASSLDMDDQPQHF; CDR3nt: TGTGCCAGTAGTCTCGATATGGACGATCAGCCCCAGCATTTT
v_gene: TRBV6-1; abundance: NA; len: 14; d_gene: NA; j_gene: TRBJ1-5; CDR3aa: CASSWDRRYQPQHF; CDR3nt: TGTGCCAGCAGTTGGGACCGTCGGTATCAGCCCCAGCATTTT
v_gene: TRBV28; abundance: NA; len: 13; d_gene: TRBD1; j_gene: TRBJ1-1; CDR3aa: CASSLTGGLEAFF; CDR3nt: TGTGCCAGCAGTTTAACAGGGGGCCTTGAAGCTTTCTTT
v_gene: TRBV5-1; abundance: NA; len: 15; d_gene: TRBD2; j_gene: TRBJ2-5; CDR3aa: CASSTLAGGKETQYF; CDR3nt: TGCGCCAGCAGCACGTTAGCGGGAGGGAAAGAGACCCAGTACTTC
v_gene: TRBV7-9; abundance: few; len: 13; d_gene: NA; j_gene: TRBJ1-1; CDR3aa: CASSLQGNTEAFF; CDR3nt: TGTGCCAGCAGCTTACAGGGGAACACTGAAGCTTTCTTT
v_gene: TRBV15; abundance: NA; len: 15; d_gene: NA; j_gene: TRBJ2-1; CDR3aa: CATSRDPGRGNEQFF; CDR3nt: TGTGCCACCAGCAGAGACCCAGGACGGGGGAATGAGCAGTTCTTC
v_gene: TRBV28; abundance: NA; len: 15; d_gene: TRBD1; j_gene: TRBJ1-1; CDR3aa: CASSRQGGTGTEAFF; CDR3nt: TGTGCCAGCAGTAGACAAGGGGGCACGGGGACTGAAGCTTTCTTT
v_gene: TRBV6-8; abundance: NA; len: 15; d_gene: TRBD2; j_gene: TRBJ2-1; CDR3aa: CASSEGVGRAGEQFF; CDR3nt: TGTGCCAGCAGCGAGGGGGTCGGGAGGGCCGGTGAGCAGTTCTTC
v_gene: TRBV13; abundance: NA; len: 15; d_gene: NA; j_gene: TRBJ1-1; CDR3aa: CASSFEGIMNTEAFF; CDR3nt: TGTGCCAGCAGCTTCGAAGGAATAATGAACACTGAAGCTTTCTTT
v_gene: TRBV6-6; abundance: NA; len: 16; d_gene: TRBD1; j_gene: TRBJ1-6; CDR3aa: CASSFPPGQGDSPLHF; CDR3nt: TGTGCCAGCAGTTTTCCGCCGGGACAGGGAGATTCACCCCTCCACTTT
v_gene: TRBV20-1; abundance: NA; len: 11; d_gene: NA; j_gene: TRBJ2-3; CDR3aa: CSAPDADTQYF; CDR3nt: TGCAGTGCTCCTGATGCGGATACGCAGTATTTT
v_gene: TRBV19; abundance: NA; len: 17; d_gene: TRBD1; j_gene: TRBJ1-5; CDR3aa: CASSLPGGHFINQPQHF; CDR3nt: TGTGCCAGTAGTCTCCCAGGGGGCCATTTTATCAATCAGCCCCAGCATTTT
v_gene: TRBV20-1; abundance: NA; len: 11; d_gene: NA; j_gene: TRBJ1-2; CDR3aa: CSARIGYGYTF; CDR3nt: TGCAGTGCTAGAATAGGCTATGGCTACACCTTC
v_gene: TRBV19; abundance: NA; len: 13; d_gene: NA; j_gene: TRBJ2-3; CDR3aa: CASSSTGTLTQYF; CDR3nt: TGTGCCAGTAGTTCTACAGGGACCCTTACGCAGTATTTT
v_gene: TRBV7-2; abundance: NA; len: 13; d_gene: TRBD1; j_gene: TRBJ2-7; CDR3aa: CASSLHGQGGSYF; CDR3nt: TGTGCCAGCAGCTTACATGGACAGGGAGGTTCGTACTTC
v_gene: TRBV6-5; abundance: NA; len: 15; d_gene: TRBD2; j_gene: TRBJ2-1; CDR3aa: CASRVSGSIYNEQFF; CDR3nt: TGTGCCAGCAGAGTTAGCGGGAGTATCTACAATGAGCAGTTCTTC
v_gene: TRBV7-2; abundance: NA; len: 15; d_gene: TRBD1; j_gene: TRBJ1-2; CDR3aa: CASSFTGGADYGYTF; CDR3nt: TGTGCCAGCAGTTTTACAGGGGGCGCTGACTATGGCTACACCTTC
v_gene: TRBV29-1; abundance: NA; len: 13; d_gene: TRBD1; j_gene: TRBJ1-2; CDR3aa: CSVWTGGDYGYTF; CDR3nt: TGCAGCGTGTGGACAGGGGGGGACTATGGCTACACCTTC
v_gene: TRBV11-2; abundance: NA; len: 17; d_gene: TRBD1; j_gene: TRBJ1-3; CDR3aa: CASSSRRPTGAGNTIYF; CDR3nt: TGTGCCAGCAGCTCGAGAAGACCTACAGGGGCAGGAAACACCATATATTTT
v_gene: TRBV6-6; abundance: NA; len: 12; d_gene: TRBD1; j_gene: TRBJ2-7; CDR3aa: CASSRDRNEQYF; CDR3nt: TGTGCCAGCAGCCGGGACAGGAACGAGCAGTACTTC
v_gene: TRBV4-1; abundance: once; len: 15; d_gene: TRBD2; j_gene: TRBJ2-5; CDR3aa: CASSPGTSGIETQYF; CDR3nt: TGCGCCAGCAGCCCTGGGACTAGCGGGATAGAGACCCAGTACTTC
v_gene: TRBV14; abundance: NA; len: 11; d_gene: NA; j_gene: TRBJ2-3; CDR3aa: CASSQRNTQYF; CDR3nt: TGTGCCAGCAGCCAGCGGAATACGCAGTATTTT
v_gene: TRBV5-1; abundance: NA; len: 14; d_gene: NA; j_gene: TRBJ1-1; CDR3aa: CASSPSGADTEAFF; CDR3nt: TGCGCCAGCAGCCCGTCGGGGGCCGACACTGAAGCTTTCTTT
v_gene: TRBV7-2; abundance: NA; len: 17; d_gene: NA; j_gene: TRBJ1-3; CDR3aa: CASSLVAGRYSGNTIYF; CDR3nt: TGTGCCAGCAGCTTAGTGGCAGGGCGGTACTCTGGAAACACCATATATTTT
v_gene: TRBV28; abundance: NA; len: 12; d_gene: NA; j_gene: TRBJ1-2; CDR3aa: CASSPRFYGYTF; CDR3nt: TGTGCCAGCAGTCCCCGGTTCTATGGCTACACCTTC
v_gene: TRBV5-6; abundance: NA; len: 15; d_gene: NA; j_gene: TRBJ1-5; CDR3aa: CASSVRGGGNQPQHF; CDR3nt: TGTGCCAGCAGCGTCAGGGGTGGGGGCAATCAGCCCCAGCATTTT
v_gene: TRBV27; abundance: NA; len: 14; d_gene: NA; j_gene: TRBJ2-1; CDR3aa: CASSWWGKYNEQFF; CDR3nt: TGTGCCAGCAGTTGGTGGGGGAAGTACAATGAGCAGTTCTTC
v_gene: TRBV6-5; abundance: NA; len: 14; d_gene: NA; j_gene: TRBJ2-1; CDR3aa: CASSYRGTHNEQFF; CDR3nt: TGTGCCAGCAGTTACCGGGGGACTCACAATGAGCAGTTCTTC
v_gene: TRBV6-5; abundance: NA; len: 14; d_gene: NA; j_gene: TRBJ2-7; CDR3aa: CASSLTGTPYEQYF; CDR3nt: TGTGCCAGCAGTTTAACCGGGACTCCCTACGAGCAGTACTTC
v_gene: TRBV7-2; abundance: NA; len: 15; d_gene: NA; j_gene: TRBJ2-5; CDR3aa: CASSFMGGPGETQYF; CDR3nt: TGTGCCAGCAGCTTTATGGGGGGGCCGGGGGAGACCCAGTACTTC
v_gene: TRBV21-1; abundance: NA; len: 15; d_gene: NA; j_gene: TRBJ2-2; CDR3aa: CASSSLETSTGELFF; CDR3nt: TGTGCCAGCAGCAGCCTAGAGACTAGCACCGGGGAGCTGTTTTTT
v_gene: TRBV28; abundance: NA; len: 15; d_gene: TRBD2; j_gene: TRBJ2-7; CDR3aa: CASSPLAGGIYEQYF; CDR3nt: TGTGCCAGCAGTCCCCTAGCGGGCGGGATCTACGAGCAGTACTTC
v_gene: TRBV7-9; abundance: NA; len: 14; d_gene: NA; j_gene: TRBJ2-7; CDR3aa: CASSLERTNYEQYF; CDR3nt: TGTGCCAGCAGCTTAGAGAGGACTAACTACGAGCAGTACTTC
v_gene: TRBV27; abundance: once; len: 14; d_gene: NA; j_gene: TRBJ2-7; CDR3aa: CASSLKPSLYEQYF; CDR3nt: TGTGCCAGCAGTTTAAAGCCCAGCCTCTACGAGCAGTACTTC
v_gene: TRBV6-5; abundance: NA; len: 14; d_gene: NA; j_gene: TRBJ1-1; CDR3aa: CASSYRGVGTEAFF; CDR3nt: TGTGCCAGCAGTTACAGAGGAGTGGGCACTGAAGCTTTCTTT